These 19 T cell receptor beta chains share one sample of origin, sequenced in a study of T cell changes during pregnancy in multiple sclerosis. Only in-frame clones appear in the TCRdb table, and some are missing; sequencing was by immunoSEQ multiplex PCR. The sample shows around 97,000 clones, about 90% of them seen only once. The sample in question was peripheral blood, obtained after pregnancy. These TCRs come from a female donor with multiple sclerosis, enrolled in a pregnancy study.

This chain connects TRBV28 to TRBJ1-1, with a weak D call TRBD1 (5 bases). V lost 6 bases and J lost 1, with 9 bases in between. Germline CDR1 reads MDHEN; CDR2 reads SYDVKM. The CDR3 totals 13 residues. This CDR3 reads CASRGVRNTEAFF. Written as DNA, the CDR3 is TGTGCCAGCAGAGGGGTCCGGAACACTGAAGCTTTCTTT.

The chain joins TRBV28 to TRBJ1-3; D is possibly TRBD1 (6 bases). CDR3 size: 15 residues. Germline values: CDR1 MDHEN, CDR2 SYDVKM. V was cut by 2 bases and J by 3 bases, with 11 bases left in between. The CDR3 here is CASSLVRGSGNTIYF. The CDR3 DNA is TGTGCCAGCAGTTTAGTCAGGGGAAGTGGAAACACCATATATTTT.

V usage is TRBV5-4 and J usage is TRBJ1-4, with 9 bases identical to TRBD1. The V gene end was trimmed by 4 bases and the J gene end by 3 bases; junction bases not matched to a gene: 4. The CDR3 is 15 residues long. Germline CDR1 reads SGHNT; CDR2 reads YYREEE (reference sequence). Here the CDR3 reads CASSLDRGANEKLFF. For the CDR3, the DNA is TGTGCCAGCAGCCTGGACAGGGGTGCTAATGAAAAACTGTTTTTT.

The CDR3 reads CASRDPGGGAKNIQYF. In DNA, the CDR3 is TGTGCCAGCAGGGACCCGGGGGGAGGGGCCAAAAACATTCAGTACTTC. The chain is built from TRBV6-6 and TRBJ2-4; 7 bases align to TRBD2. J was trimmed by 1 base and V by 6 bases; bases with no gene match: 9. The CDR3 has 16 residues. Looked up from germline, CDR1 is MNHNY and CDR2 is SVGAGI (reference sequence).

The chain couples TRBV7-8 to TRBJ2-7; 12 positions match TRBD2. The J segment lost 7 bases and the V segment lost 7 bases, leaving 5 bases of the junction unmatched. Germline CDR1 reads SGHVS; CDR2 reads FQNEAQ. The length of the CDR3 is 13 residues. CDR3 region: CASNLAGGGEQYF. In nucleotides, the CDR3 is TGTGCCAGCAACCTAGCGGGAGGGGGAGAGCAGTACTTC.

Only a few counts were recorded for this clone. V and J are TRBV6-1 and TRBJ1-5, with unresolved D. The V end was cut by 4 bases, the J end by 4 bases, with 11 bases between. The CDR3 length is 14 residues. Germline V gene data show CDR1 as MNHNS and CDR2 as SASEGT. Here the CDR3 DNA reads TGTGCCAGCAGTGTAGCTCCGGGAAATCAGCCCCAGCATTTT. It encodes CASSVAPGNQPQHF.

This chain connects TRBV11-2 to TRBJ2-2; D remains unclear. V lost 3 bases and J lost 0, with 5 bases in between. The CDR3 length is 14 residues. Germline V gene data show CDR1 as SGHAT and CDR2 as FQNNGV. The CDR3 bases are TGTGCCAGCAGCTTTCAGGCGAACACCGGGGAGCTGTTTTTT. Its translation: CASSFQANTGELFF. The full variable domain, its missing parts supplied by reference TRBV11-2 and TRBJ2-2, is EAGVAQSPRYKIIEKRQSVAFWCNPISGHATLYWYQQILGQGPKLLIQFQNNGVVDDSQLPKDRFSAERLKGVDSTLKIQPAKLEDSAVYLCASSFQANTGELFFGEGSRLTVL.

The chain couples TRBV9 to TRBJ2-1, with D perhaps TRBD2 (6 bases). This CDR3 region has 15 residues. V shed 0 bases and J shed 8 bases, with 15 bases lying between them. Germline lookup yields CDR1 SGDLS and CDR2 YYNGEE. The CDR3 DNA follows: TGTGCCAGCAGCGTAGTTGGCGGGACGGGCTATGAGCAGTTCTTC. Amino acid sequence: CASSVVGGTGYEQFF. Filled out from reference TRBV9 and TRBJ2-1, the complete variable domain reads DSGVTQTPKHLITATGQRVTLRCSPRSGDLSVYWYQQSLDQGLQFLIQYYNGEERAKGNILERFSAQQFPDLHSELNLSSLELGDSALYFCASSVVGGTGYEQFFGPGTRLTVL.

The chain couples TRBV7-2 to TRBJ2-7, with a weak D call TRBD1 (5 bases). Germline V gene data show CDR1 as SGHTA and CDR2 as FQGNSA. V was trimmed by 1 base and J by 5 bases, leaving 15 bases between them. The CDR3 contains 15 residues. The CDR3 DNA reads TGTGCCAGCAGCTTAGGGCGCAGGGTGGGGAACGAGCAGTACTTC. Translating it yields CASSLGRRVGNEQYF.

The chain is built from TRBV29-1 and TRBJ2-7, with D hard to call. Trimming cost V 4 bases and J 1 base, with 11 bases left between them. The CDR3 sequence is 13 residues long. Germline assignment: CDR1 SQVTM and CDR2 ANQGSEA. CDR3 DNA sequence: TGCAGCGTTGCTTCCGGCAGGTCCTACGAGCAGTACTTC. Protein product: CSVASGRSYEQYF.

The V gene is TRBV11-2, the J gene TRBJ1-2; D call uncertain. Trimming left V 8 bases short and J 5 bases short, with 21 bases between. CDR3 length: 15 amino acids. Germline values: CDR1 SGHAT, CDR2 FQNNGV. The DNA of the CDR3 is TGTGCCAGCGGCCCTTTCCCAACAGCAAGATATGGCTACACCTTC. Protein product: CASGPFPTARYGYTF.

The chain combines TRBV18 with TRBJ2-5; D is possibly TRBD2 (5 bases). CDR1 is KGHSH, CDR2 LQKENI, per germline. The CDR3 totals 13 residues. V was shortened by 3 bases and J by 7 bases, with 12 bases between the two germline ends. CDR3 amino acids: CASSPIEEGTQYF. The CDR3 nucleotides read TGTGCCAGCTCACCGATTGAAGAGGGGACCCAGTACTTC.

The rearrangement links TRBV18 to TRBJ2-7; the match to TRBD1 covers 7 bases. The CDR3 runs 14 residues. The germline gives CDR1 KGHSH, CDR2 LQKENI. The V gene end was trimmed by 0 bases and the J gene end by 3 bases; junction bases not matched to a gene: 2. The CDR3 DNA sequence: TGTGCCAGCTCACCACCACAGGGGATCTACGAGCAGTACTTC. Translation: CASSPPQGIYEQYF.

This clone has only one observation. This rearrangement joins TRBV7-3 to TRBJ1-1; 12 nucleotides align to TRBD1. The CDR3 has 14 amino acids. The J segment lost 11 bases and the V segment lost 6 bases, leaving 10 bases of the junction unmatched. Germline loops: CDR1 SGHTA, CDR2 FQGTGA. The CDR3: CASRPGQGALYAFF. The CDR3 DNA reads TGTGCCAGCAGACCGGGACAGGGGGCCCTTTATGCTTTCTTT. Full variable domain (remainder filled in from reference TRBV7-3 and TRBJ1-1): GAGVSQTPSNKVTEKGKYVELRCDPISGHTALYWYRQSLGQGPEFLIYFQGTGAADDSGLPNDRFFAVRPEGSVSTLKIQRTERGDSAVYLCASRPGQGALYAFFGQGTRLTVV.

This clone was seen only a few times. The gene calls are TRBV6-5 and TRBJ1-1, with a tentative D call TRBD1 (5 bases). Deletions cut 0 bases from V and 4 bases from J, with 6 bases between. The length of the CDR3 is 13 residues. Germline V gene lookup returns CDR1 MNHEY and CDR2 SVGAGI. The CDR3 nucleotides read TGTGCCAGCAGTTACTCTAGGGGCACTGAAGCTTTCTTT. Residues: CASSYSRGTEAFF.

V gene TRBV25-1 combines with J gene TRBJ1-1; D is unresolved. Trimming removed 8 bases at V and 0 bases at J, with 13 bases between. CDR1 and CDR2 from the germline V gene are MGHDK and SYGVNS. The CDR3 consists of 14 residues. This CDR3 reads CASSQSSMNTEAFF. CDR3 DNA: TGTGCCAGCTCACAATCTTCCATGAACACTGAAGCTTTCTTT.

The V and J genes are TRBV7-3 and TRBJ2-1, with D maybe TRBD2 (6 bases). V lost 2 bases and J 0 bases, leaving 11 bases between the germline ends. Per the germline V gene, CDR1 is SGHTA and CDR2 is FQGTGA. CDR3 length: 16 residues. The CDR3 here is CASSLLGGPSYNEQFF. Written as DNA, the CDR3 is TGTGCCAGCAGCTTATTGGGGGGTCCCTCCTACAATGAGCAGTTCTTC. The complete variable domain, with remaining parts taken from reference TRBV7-3 and TRBJ2-1, reads GAGVSQTPSNKVTEKGKYVELRCDPISGHTALYWYRQSLGQGPEFLIYFQGTGAADDSGLPNDRFFAVRPEGSVSTLKIQRTERGDSAVYLCASSLLGGPSYNEQFFGPGTRLTVL.

The rearrangement uses TRBV2 and TRBJ1-4, with D maybe TRBD1 (6 bases). Germline V gives CDR1 SNHLY, CDR2 FYNNEI. V was cut by 3 bases and J by 2 bases, with 13 bases left in between. CDR3 length equals 16 residues. As DNA, the CDR3 is TGTGCCAGCAGTGAGGGAAGGGGGTCTACTAATGAAAAACTGTTTTTT. Amino acid sequence: CASSEGRGSTNEKLFF.

The rearrangement links TRBV7-6 to TRBJ1-5, with TRBD1 as a possible D gene (5 bases). The germline gives CDR1 SGHVS, CDR2 FNYEAQ. This CDR3 region has 13 residues. Deletions cut 5 bases from V and 5 bases from J, with 10 bases between. CDR3 in DNA: TGTGCCAGCAGCCTGGACATCCATCAGCCCCAGCATTTT. Encoded protein: CASSLDIHQPQHF. The variable domain in full, completed from reference TRBV7-6 and TRBJ1-5, reads GAGVSQSPRYKVTKRGQDVALRCDPISGHVSLYWYRQALGQGPEFLTYFNYEAQQDKSGLPNDRFSAERPEGSISTLTIQRTEQRDSAMYRCASSLDIHQPQHFGDGTRLSIL.